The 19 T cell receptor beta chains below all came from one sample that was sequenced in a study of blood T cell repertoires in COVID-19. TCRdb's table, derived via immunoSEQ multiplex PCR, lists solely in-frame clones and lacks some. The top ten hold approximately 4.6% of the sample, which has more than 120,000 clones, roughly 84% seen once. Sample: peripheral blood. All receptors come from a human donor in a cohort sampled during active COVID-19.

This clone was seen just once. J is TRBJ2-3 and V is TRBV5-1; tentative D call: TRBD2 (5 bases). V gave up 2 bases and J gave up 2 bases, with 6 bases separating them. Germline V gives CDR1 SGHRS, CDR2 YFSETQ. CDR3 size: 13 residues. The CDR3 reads CASSFGVTDTQYF. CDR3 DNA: TGCGCCAGCAGCTTCGGGGTCACAGATACGCAGTATTTT.

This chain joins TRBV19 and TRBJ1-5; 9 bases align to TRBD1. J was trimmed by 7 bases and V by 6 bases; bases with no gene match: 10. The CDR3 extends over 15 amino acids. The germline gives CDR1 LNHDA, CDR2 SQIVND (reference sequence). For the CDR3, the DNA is TGTGCCAGTAGAGGTCCGGGACAGGGTAACCAGCCCCAGCATTTT. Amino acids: CASRGPGQGNQPQHF.

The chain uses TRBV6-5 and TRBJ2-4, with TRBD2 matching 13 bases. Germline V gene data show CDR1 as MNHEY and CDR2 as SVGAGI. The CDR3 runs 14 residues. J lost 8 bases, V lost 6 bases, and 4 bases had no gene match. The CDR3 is CASRIGTSGDIQYF. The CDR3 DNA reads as TGTGCCAGCAGGATCGGGACTAGCGGGGACATTCAGTACTTC.

In DNA, the CDR3 is TGTGCCAGCACCTCTGGTGGGCTAGCCGGTGATACGCAGTATTTT. It translates to CASTSGGLAGDTQYF. The chain carries TRBV28 and TRBJ2-3, with D perhaps TRBD2 (5 bases). This CDR3 has 15 amino acids. The germline V and J ends were trimmed by 7 bases and 6 bases, with 20 bases remaining between them. Germline values: CDR1 MDHEN, CDR2 SYDVKM.

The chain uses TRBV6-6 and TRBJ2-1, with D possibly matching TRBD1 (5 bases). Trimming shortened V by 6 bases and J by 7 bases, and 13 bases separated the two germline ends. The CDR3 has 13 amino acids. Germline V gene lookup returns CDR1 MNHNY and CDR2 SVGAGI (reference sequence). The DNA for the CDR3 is TGTGCCAGCAGATCCCCGACAGTAAATGAGCAGTTCTTC. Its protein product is CASRSPTVNEQFF.

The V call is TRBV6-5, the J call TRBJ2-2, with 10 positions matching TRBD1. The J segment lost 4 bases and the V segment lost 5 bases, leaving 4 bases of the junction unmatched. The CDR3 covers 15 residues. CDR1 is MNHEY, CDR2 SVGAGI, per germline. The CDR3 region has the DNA TGTGCCAGCAGTCGACAGGGGGCAGTCACCGGGGAGCTGTTTTTT. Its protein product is CASSRQGAVTGELFF.

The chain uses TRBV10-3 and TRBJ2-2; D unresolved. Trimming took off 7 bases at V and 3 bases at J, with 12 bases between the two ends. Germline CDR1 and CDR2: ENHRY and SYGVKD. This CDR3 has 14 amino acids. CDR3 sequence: CAIKELHDTGELFF. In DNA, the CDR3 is TGTGCCATCAAGGAGTTACATGACACCGGGGAGCTGTTTTTT.

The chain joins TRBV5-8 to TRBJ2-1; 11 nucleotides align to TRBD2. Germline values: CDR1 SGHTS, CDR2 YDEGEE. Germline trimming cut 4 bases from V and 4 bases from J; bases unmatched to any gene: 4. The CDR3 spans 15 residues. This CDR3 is CASSTSGRRYNEQFF. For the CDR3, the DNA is TGTGCCAGCAGCACTAGCGGGAGACGGTACAATGAGCAGTTCTTC.

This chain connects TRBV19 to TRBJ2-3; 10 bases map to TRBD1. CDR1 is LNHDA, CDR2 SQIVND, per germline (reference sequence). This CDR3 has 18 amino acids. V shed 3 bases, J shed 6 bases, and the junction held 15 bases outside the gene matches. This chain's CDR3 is CASSMDRGSGGPSDTQYF. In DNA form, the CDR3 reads TGTGCCAGTAGTATGGACAGGGGGAGCGGGGGCCCTTCCGATACGCAGTATTTT.

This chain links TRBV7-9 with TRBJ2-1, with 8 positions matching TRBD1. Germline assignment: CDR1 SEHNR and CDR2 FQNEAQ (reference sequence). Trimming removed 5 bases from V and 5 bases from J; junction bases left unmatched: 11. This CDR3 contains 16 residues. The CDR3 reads CASSRPGQDYHNEQFF. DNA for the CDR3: TGTGCCAGCAGCAGACCGGGACAGGATTACCACAATGAGCAGTTCTTC.

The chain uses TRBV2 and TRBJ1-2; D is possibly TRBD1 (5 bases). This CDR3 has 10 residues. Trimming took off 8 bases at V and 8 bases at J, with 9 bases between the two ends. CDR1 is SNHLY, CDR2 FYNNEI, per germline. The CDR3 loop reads CASQGSGYTF. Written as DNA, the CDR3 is TGTGCCAGCCAGGGTTCAGGCTACACCTTC.

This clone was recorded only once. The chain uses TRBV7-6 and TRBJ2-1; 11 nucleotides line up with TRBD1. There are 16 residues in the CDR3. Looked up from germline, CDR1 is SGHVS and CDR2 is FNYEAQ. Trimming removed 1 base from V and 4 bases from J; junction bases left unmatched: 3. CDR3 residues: CASSLGGQGVYNEQFF. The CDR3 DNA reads TGTGCCAGCAGCTTAGGGGGACAGGGGGTATACAATGAGCAGTTCTTC.

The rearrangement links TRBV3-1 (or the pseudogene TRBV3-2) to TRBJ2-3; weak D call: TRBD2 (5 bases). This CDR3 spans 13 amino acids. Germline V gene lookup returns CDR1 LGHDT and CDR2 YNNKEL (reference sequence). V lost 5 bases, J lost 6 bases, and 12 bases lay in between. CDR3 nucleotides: TGTGCCAGCAGCAACAACCCGGGGGATACGCAGTATTTT. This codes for CASSNNPGDTQYF.

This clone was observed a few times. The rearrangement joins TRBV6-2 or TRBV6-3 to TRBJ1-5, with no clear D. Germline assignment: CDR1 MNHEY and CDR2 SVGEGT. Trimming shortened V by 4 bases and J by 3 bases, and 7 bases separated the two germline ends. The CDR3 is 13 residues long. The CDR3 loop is CASSSGSNQPQHF. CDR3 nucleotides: TGTGCCAGCAGTTCGGGTTCCAATCAGCCCCAGCATTTT.

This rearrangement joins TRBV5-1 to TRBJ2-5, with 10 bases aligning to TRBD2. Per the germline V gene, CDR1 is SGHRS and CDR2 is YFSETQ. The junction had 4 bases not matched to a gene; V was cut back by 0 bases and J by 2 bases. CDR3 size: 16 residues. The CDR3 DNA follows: TGCGCCAGCAGCTTGGGAGCGGGGGGGCCTCAAGAGACCCAGTACTTC. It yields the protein CASSLGAGGPQETQYF.

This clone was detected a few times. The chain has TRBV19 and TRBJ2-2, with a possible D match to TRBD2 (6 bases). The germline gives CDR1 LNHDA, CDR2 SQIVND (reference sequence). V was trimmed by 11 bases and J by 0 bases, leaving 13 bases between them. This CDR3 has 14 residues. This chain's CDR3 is CASFGGTNTGELFF. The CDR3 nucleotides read TGTGCCTCCTTCGGGGGAACGAACACCGGGGAGCTGTTTTTT.

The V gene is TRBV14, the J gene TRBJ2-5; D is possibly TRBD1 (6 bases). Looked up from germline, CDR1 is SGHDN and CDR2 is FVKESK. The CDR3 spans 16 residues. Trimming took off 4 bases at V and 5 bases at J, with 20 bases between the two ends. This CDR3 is CASSPQGLLFRETQYF. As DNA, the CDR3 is TGTGCCAGCAGCCCCCAGGGGCTTTTATTTCGGGAGACCCAGTACTTC.

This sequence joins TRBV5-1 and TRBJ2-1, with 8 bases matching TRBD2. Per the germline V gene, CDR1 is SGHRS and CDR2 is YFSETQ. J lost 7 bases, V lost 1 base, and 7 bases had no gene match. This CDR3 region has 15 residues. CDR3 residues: CASSLIGSGKNEQFF. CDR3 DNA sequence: TGCGCCAGCAGCTTGATTGGTAGCGGGAAGAATGAGCAGTTCTTC.

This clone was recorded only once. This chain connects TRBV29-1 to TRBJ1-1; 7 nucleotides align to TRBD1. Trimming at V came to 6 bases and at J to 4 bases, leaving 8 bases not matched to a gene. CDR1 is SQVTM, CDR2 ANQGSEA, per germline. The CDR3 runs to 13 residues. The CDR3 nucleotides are TGCAGCGTGGGACAGACCGTGGGCACTGAAGCTTTCTTT. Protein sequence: CSVGQTVGTEAFF.